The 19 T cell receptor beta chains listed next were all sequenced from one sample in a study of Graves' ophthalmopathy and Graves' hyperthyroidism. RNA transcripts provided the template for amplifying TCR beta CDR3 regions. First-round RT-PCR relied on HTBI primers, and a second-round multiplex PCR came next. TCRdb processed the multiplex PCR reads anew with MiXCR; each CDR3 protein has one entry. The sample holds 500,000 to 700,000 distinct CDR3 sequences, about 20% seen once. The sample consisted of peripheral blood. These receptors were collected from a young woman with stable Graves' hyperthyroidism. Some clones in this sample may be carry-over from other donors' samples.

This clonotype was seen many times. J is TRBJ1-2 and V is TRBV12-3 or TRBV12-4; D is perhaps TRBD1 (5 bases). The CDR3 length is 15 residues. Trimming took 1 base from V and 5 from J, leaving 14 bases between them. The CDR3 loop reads CASSLEPGRYYGYTF. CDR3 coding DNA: TGTGCCAGCAGTTTAGAACCGGGACGGTATTATGGCTACACCTTC.

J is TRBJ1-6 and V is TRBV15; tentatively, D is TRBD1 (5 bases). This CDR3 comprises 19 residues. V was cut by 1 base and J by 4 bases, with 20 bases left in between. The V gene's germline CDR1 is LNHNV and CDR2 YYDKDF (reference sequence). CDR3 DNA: TGTGCCACCAGCAGAGTCGGGGGGAAGGGCGTTTTATATAATTCACCCCTCCACTTT. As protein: CATSRVGGKGVLYNSPLHF.

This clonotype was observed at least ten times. Written as DNA, the CDR3 is TGTGCCAGCAGTTACTCGAGATCCTTGGGTGGCTACACCTTC. Its translation: CASSYSRSLGGYTF. The gene calls are TRBV6-5 and TRBJ1-2; D unresolved. The CDR3 totals 14 residues. Looked up from germline, CDR1 is MNHEY and CDR2 is SVGAGI. V was cut by 0 bases and J by 7 bases, with 12 bases left in between.

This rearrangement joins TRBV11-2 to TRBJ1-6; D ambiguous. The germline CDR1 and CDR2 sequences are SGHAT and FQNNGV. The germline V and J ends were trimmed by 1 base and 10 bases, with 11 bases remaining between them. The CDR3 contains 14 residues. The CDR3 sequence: CASSLVGFRSPLHF. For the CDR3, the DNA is TGTGCCAGCAGCTTAGTCGGGTTTCGGTCACCCCTCCACTTT.

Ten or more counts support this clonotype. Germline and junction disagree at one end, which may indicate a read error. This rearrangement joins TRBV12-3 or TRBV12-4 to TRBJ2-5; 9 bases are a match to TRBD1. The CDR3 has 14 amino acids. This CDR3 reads CASSTGTGQETQCF. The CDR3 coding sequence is TGTGCCAGCAGTACCGGGACAGGGCAAGAGACCCAGTGCTTC.

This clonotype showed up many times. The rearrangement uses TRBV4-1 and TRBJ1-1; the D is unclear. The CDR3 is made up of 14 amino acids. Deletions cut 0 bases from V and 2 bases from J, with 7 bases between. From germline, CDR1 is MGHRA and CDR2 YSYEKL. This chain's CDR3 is CASSQDGGNTEAFF. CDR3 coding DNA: TGCGCCAGCAGCCAAGACGGCGGTAACACTGAAGCTTTCTTT.

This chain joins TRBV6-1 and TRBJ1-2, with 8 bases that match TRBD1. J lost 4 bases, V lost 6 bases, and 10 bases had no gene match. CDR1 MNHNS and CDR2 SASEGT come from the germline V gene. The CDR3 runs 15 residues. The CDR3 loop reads CASRPTTGEFYGYTF. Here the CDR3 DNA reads TGTGCCAGCAGGCCCACGACAGGGGAATTCTATGGCTACACCTTC.

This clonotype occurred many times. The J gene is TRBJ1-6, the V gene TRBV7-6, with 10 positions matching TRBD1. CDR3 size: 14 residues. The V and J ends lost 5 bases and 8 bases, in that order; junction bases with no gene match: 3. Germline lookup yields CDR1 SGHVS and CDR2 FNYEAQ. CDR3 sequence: CASSHGTGDSPLHF. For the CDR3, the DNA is TGTGCCAGCAGCCACGGGACAGGGGATTCACCCCTCCACTTT. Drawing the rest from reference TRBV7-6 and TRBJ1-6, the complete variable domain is GAGVSQSPRYKVTKRGQDVALRCDPISGHVSLYWYRQALGQGPEFLTYFNYEAQQDKSGLPNDRFSAERPEGSISTLTIQRTEQRDSAMYRCASSHGTGDSPLHFGNGTRLTVT.

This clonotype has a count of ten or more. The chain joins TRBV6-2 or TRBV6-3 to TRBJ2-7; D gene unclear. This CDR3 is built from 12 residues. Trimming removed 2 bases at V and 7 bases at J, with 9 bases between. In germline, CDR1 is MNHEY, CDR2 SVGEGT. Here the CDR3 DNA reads TGTGCCAGCAGTTACCCCCCAGCGGAGCAGTACTTC. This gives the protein CASSYPPAEQYF.

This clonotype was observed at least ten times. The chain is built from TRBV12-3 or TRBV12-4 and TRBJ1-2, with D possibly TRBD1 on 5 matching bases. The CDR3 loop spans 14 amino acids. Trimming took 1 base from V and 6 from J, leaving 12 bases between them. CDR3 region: CASSLETARHGYTF. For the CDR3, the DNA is TGTGCCAGCAGTTTAGAGACAGCGAGGCATGGCTACACCTTC.

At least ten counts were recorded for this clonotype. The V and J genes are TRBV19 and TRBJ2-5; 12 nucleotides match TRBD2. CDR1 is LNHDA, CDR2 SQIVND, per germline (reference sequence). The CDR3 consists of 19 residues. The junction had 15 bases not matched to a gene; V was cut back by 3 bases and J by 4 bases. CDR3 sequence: CASSMSGTSGYWVRETQYF. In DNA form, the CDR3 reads TGTGCCAGTAGTATGTCCGGGACTAGCGGGTACTGGGTAAGAGAGACCCAGTACTTC.

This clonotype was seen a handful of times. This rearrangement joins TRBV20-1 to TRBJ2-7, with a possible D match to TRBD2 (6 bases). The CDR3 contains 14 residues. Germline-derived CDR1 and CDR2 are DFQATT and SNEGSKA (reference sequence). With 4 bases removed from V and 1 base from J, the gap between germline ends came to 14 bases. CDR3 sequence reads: CSANTVAESYEQYF. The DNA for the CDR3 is TGCAGTGCTAATACGGTAGCGGAGTCCTACGAGCAGTACTTC.

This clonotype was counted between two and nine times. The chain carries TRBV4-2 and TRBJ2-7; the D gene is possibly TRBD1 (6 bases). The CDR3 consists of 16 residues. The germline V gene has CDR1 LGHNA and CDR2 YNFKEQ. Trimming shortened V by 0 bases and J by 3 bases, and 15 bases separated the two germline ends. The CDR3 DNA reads TGTGCCAGCAGCCAAGAGTCGACAGGTCGTCACTACGAGCAGTACTTC. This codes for CASSQESTGRHYEQYF.

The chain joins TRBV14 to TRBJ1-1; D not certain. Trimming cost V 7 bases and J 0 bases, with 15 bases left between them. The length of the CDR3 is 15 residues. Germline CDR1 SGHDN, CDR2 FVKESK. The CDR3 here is CASTPDHPMNTEAFF. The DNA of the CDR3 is TGTGCCAGCACGCCGGATCACCCTATGAACACTGAAGCTTTCTTT.

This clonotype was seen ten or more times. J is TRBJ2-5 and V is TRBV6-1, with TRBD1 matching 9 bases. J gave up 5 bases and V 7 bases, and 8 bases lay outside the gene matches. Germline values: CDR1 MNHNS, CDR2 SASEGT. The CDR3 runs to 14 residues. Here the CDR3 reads CASNPGGTGETQYF. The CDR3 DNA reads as TGTGCCAGCAACCCGGGTGGGACAGGGGAGACCCAGTACTTC.

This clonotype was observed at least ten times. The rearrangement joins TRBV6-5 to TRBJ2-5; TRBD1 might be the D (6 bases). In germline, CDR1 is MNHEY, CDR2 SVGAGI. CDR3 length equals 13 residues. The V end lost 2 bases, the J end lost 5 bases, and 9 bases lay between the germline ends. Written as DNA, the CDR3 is TGTGCCAGCAGTTACAATCAGGGGGAGACCCAGTACTTC. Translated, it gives CASSYNQGETQYF.

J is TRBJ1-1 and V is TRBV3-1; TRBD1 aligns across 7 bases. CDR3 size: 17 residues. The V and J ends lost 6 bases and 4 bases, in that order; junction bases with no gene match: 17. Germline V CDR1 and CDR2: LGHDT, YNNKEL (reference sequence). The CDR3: CASSQTGRTKRGTEAFF. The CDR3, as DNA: TGTGCCAGCAGTCAGACAGGGAGGACGAAAAGGGGCACTGAAGCTTTCTTT. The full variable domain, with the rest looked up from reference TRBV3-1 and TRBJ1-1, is DTAVSQTPKYLVTQMGNDKSIKCEQNLGHDTMYWYKQDSKKFLKIMFSYNNKELIINETVPNRFSPKSPDKAHLNLHINSLELGDSAVYFCASSQTGRTKRGTEAFFGQGTRLTVV.

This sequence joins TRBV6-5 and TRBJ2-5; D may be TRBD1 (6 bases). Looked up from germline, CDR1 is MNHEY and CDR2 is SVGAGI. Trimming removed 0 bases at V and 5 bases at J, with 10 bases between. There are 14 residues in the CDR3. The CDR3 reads CASSYSSGDETQYF. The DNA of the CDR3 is TGTGCCAGCAGTTACTCATCAGGGGACGAGACCCAGTACTTC.

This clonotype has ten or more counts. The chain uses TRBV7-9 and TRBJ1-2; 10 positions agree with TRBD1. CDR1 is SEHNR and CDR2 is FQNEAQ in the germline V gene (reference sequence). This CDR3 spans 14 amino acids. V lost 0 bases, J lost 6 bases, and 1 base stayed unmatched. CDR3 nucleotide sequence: TGTGCCAGCAGCTTAGCCGGGACAGGGGATGGCTACACCTTC. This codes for CASSLAGTGDGYTF.